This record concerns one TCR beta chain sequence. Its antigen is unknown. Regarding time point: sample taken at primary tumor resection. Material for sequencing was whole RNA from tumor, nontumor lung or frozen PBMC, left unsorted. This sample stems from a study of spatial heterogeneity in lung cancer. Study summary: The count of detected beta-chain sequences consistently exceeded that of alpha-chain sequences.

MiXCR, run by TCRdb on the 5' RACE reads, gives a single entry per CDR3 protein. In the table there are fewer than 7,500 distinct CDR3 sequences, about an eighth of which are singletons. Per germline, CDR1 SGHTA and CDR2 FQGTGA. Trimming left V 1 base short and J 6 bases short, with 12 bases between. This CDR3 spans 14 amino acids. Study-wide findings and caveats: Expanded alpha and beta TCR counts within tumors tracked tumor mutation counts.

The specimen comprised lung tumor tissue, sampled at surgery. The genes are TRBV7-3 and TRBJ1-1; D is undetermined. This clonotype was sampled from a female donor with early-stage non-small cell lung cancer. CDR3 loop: CASSLRPSGSEAFF. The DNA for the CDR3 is TGTGCCAGCAGCTTAAGACCGAGCGGCTCTGAAGCTTTCTTT.